This T cell receptor beta chain was profiled in a study of shared clonotypes between healthy human individuals. Study background: Every donor yielded three CD4 naive, three CD4 memory, two CD8 naive and one CD8 memory plate.

Germline V gene lookup returns CDR1 MNHEY and CDR2 SVGAGI. The CDR3 contains 14 residues. Trimming shortened V by 6 bases and J by 2 bases, and 14 bases separated the two germline ends. General study points: Generation of non-shared clonotypes was less probable than generation of clonotypes shared by all four donors.

A note on this clone: Its antigen is not known.

Libraries were prepared by immunoSEQ multiplex PCR; TCRdb keeps only in-frame clonotypes and omits some of them. Of 2.3 million or so clones in the sample, about 92% are singletons; the top ten hold about 0.37%. The material sequenced was naive CD4+ T cells from PBMCs. The subset was: CD45RA+ positively selected. This chain joins TRBV6-5 and TRBJ2-7; D might be TRBD2 (7 bases). This TCR came from a man between 18 and 35 years old in good health. Some clones in this sample may be carry-over from other donors' samples. CDR3 in amino acids: CASRGGAAAYEQYF. The CDR3 DNA reads TGTGCCAGCAGAGGGGGGGCAGCAGCCTACGAGCAGTACTTC.